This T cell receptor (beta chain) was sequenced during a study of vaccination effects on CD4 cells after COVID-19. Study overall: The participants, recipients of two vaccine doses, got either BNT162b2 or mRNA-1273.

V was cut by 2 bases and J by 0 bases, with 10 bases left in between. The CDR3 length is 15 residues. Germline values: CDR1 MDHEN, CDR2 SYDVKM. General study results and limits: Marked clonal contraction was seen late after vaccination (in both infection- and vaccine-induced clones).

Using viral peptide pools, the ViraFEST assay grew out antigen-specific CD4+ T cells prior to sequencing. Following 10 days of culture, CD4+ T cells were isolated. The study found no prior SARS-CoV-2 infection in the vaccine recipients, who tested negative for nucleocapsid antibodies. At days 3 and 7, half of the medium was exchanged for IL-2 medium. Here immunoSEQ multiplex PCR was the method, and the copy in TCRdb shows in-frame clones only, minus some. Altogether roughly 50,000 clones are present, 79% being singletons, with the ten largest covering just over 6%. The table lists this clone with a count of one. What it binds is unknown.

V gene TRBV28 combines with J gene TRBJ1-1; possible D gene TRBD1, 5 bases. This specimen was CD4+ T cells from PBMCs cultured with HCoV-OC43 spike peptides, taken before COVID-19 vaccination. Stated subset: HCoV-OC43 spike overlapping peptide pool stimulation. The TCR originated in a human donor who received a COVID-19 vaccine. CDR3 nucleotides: TGTGCCAGCAGTTTAACAGGCGAACTGAACACTGAAGCTTTCTTT. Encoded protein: CASSLTGELNTEAFF.